The present entry profiles one TCR beta chain with its context. Germline CDR1 reads MNHEY; CDR2 reads SVGAGI. The CDR3 runs to 15 residues. Trimming took off 6 bases at V and 2 bases at J, with 16 bases between the two ends. Clones were sequenced by immunoSEQ multiplex PCR, and TCRdb holds only the in-frame ones, with some missing. The table records around 42,000 clones, over 70% of them present only once. The data were taken from a study of T cell changes during pregnancy in multiple sclerosis. Source: peripheral blood, taken in the first trimester of pregnancy. The TCR sequence derives from a female donor in good health, enrolled as a control in a pregnancy study. The rearrangement joins TRBV6-5 to TRBJ2-5; perhaps TRBD2 as D (6 bases). Here the CDR3 reads CASSGRDSGQETQYF. The CDR3 nucleotides read TGTGCCAGCAGCGGTCGGGACTCGGGGCAAGAGACCCAGTACTTC.